The present entry profiles one TCR beta chain with its context. Its antigen is not identified. Assay: immunoSEQ multiplex PCR; the TCRdb copy retains only in-frame clones and omits some. The data hold 91,000 or so clones, with 92% observed a single time. Germline CDR1 SGDLS, CDR2 YYNGEE. The CDR3 has 13 amino acids. V was shortened by 0 bases and J by 5 bases, with 6 bases between the two germline ends. This sample was taken from a study of T cell responses to AZD1222 COVID-19 vaccine. General observations from the study: The study identified only five to seven AZD1222 recipients as seropositive at baseline. There were repertoire samples only from the period after the peak T cell response.

The sample was peripheral blood, taken 28 days after the second AZD1222 dose. The origin of this receptor is an adult who received the AZD1222 COVID-19 vaccine. The chain uses TRBV9 and TRBJ1-5; D not resolved. The CDR3 reads CASSVDGYQPQHF. The CDR3 DNA reads TGTGCCAGCAGCGTAGATGGGTATCAGCCCCAGCATTTT.